This is a list of T cell receptor beta chains from one sample in a study of vaccination and CD4 T cells after COVID-19. TCRdb re-derived calls from the PCR reads in MiXCR, one entry per CDR3 protein. This table has around 28,000 distinct CDR3 sequences, over 40% appearing once. Specimen: CD4+ T cells from blood, collected about 7 months after SARS-CoV-2 vaccination. These receptors originate from a human donor who had recovered from COVID-19. CDR3s include the opening cysteine and the closing phenylalanine or tryptophan. The order of the fields is V gene, clone size, J gene, D gene, CDR3 DNA, CDR3 protein. D genes are given only for firm matches. Some rows have no size entry. The others give once, few or many, or a class for an expanded clone.

TRBV20-1,NA,TRBJ2-4,TRBD2,TGCAGCGTGGGGGGGGTGACCAAAAACATTCAGTACTTC,CSVGGVTKNIQYF
TRBV20-1,few,TRBJ2-2,NA,TGCAGTGCCCAGGACAACACCGGGGAGCTGTTTTTT,CSAQDNTGELFF
TRBV7-9,NA,TRBJ2-7,NA,TGTGCCAGCAGCTTGGTAGACAGCTCCTACGAGCAGTACTTC,CASSLVDSSYEQYF
TRBV6-2/TRBV6-3,NA,TRBJ2-1,NA,TGTGCCAGCACCATAGGAGGGTCCACCAGCTACAATGAGCAGTTCTTC,CASTIGGSTSYNEQFF
TRBV7-2,few,TRBJ2-7,NA,TGTGCCAGCAGCCGGGTAGGGAACAGCGAGCAGTACTTC,CASSRVGNSEQYF
TRBV19,NA,TRBJ1-6,NA,TGTGCCAGTAGGACCGAAGTCAGCTCCTATAATTCACCCCTCCACTTT,CASRTEVSSYNSPLHF
TRBV6-1,few,TRBJ1-6,TRBD1,TGTGCCAGCAGTAACAGGGGCAATTCACCCCTCCACTTT,CASSNRGNSPLHF
TRBV25-1,NA,TRBJ1-5,TRBD1,TGTGCCAGCAGTGAACCGGGACAGGGGGTATATCAGCCCCAGCATTTT,CASSEPGQGVYQPQHF
TRBV6-5,NA,TRBJ2-3,NA,TGTGCCAGCAGTTACAACAGGCCTTCGGATACGCAGTATTTT,CASSYNRPSDTQYF
TRBV27,NA,TRBJ2-1,NA,TGTGCCAGCAGTTTGCGGGGGCGCTACAATGAGCAGTTCTTC,CASSLRGRYNEQFF
TRBV4-1,NA,TRBJ1-1,NA,TGCGCCAGCAGCCCCCCGGCAGCGGGAGACACTGAAGCTTTCTTT,CASSPPAAGDTEAFF
TRBV7-9,NA,TRBJ2-1,TRBD2,TGTGCCAGCACCTCCGGGGGGGATGAGCAGTTCTTC,CASTSGGDEQFF
TRBV7-9,NA,TRBJ2-3,TRBD2,TGTGCCAGCAGCTTTGGCTCTAGCGGGGATTACACAGATACGCAGTATTTT,CASSFGSSGDYTDTQYF
TRBV2,NA,TRBJ2-7,TRBD1,TGTGCCAGCATCGGACAGGGCTACGAGCAGTACTTC,CASIGQGYEQYF
TRBV20-1,few,TRBJ2-1,TRBD2,TGCAGTGCTAGAGACCCCCGGAATGTAGCGGGATCGTACAATGAGCAGTTCTTC,CSARDPRNVAGSYNEQFF
TRBV7-8,NA,TRBJ2-1,TRBD2,TGTGCCAGCAGACACGAACCTAGCGGACACTACAATGAGCAGTTCTTC,CASRHEPSGHYNEQFF
TRBV7-9,once,TRBJ2-3,NA,TGTGCCAGCAGCTCGATCCCCCAGGCGGGGGATACGCAGTATTTT,CASSSIPQAGDTQYF
TRBV7-3,NA,TRBJ2-1,TRBD2,TGTGCCAGCAGCTTACGGCGGGAGGGCTACAATGAGCAGTTCTTC,CASSLRREGYNEQFF
TRBV2,NA,TRBJ2-1,TRBD2,TGTGCCAGCAGTGCCTATAGCGGGGGGTACAATGAGCAGTTCTTC,CASSAYSGGYNEQFF
TRBV12-3/TRBV12-4,once,TRBJ2-5,NA,TGTGCCAGCAGTTTACAACCTCAAGAGACCCAGTACTTC,CASSLQPQETQYF
TRBV6-1,NA,TRBJ1-6,TRBD1,TGTGCCAGCACCAAACAGGGGGCGCTTAATTCACCCCTCCACTTT,CASTKQGALNSPLHF
TRBV7-9,NA,TRBJ2-7,TRBD1,TGTGCCAGCAGCGGGGACAGGGGCCTAGCGGACGCCTACGAGCAGTACTTC,CASSGDRGLADAYEQYF
TRBV28,NA,TRBJ2-3,NA,TGTGCCAGCAGTTCCCCGGGAACAGATACGCAGTATTTT,CASSSPGTDTQYF
TRBV6-1,NA,TRBJ1-2,NA,TGTGCCAGCAGTACAGGGACGAACTATGGCTACACCTTC,CASSTGTNYGYTF
TRBV6-5,NA,TRBJ1-5,NA,TGTGCCAGCAGTTACTCGTACGATGGCAATCAGCCCCAGCATTTT,CASSYSYDGNQPQHF
TRBV24-1,few,TRBJ2-5,TRBD2,TGTGCCACCAGTGACCCGAGCGGGACTAGGGGGGAGACCCAGTACTTC,CATSDPSGTRGETQYF
TRBV20-1,NA,TRBJ2-1,TRBD2,TGCAGTAGGACTAGCGGGGGAGGGGACTACAATGAGCAGTTCTTC,CSRTSGGGDYNEQFF
TRBV7-6,NA,TRBJ1-1,TRBD1,TGTGCCAGCAGCGTAGGGGGCTTGAACACTGAAGCTTTCTTT,CASSVGGLNTEAFF
TRBV30,once,TRBJ1-2,TRBD1,TGTGCCTGGACGAGGGACAGGCCCTATGGCTACACCTTC,CAWTRDRPYGYTF
TRBV7-9,few,TRBJ1-2,NA,TGTGCCAGCAGAACCCAGGGAACCACCTCTCATGGCTACACCTTC,CASRTQGTTSHGYTF
TRBV6-1,NA,TRBJ2-1,NA,TGTGCCAGCAGTGAAGCGCTCTCTAATGAGCAGTTCTTC,CASSEALSNEQFF
TRBV5-4,NA,TRBJ2-2,TRBD2,TGTGCCAGCAGCTGGGGGGGTCCCTACAACACCGGGGAGCTGTTTTTT,CASSWGGPYNTGELFF
TRBV20-1,NA,TRBJ1-5,NA,TGCAGTGCTACCCGGGACAGCAATCAGCCCCAGCATTTT,CSATRDSNQPQHF
TRBV20-1,medium-sized,TRBJ1-5,NA,TGCAGTGCTACCCGGGAGCAGGGGAGTAGTCAGCCCCAGCATTTT,CSATREQGSSQPQHF
TRBV6-4,once,TRBJ2-5,TRBD1,TGTGCCAGCAGTCACCGGGACAGGGCAGAGACCCAGTACTTC,CASSHRDRAETQYF